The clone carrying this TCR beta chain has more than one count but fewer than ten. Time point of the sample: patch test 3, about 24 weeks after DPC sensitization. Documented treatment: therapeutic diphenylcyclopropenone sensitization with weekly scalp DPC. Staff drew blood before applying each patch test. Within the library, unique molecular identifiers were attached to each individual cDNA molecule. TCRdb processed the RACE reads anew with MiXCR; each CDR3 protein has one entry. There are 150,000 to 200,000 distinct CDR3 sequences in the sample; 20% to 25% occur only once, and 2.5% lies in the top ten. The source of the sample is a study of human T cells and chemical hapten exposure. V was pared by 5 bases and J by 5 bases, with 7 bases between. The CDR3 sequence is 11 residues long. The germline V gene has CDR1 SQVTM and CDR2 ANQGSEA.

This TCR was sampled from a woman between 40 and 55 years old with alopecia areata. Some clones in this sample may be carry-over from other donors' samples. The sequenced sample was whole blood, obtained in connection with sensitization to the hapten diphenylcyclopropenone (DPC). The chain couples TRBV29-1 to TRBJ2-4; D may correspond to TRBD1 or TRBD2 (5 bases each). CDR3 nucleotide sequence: TGCAGCGTTCGGGACCAAAACATTCAGTACTTC. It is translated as CSVRDQNIQYF.